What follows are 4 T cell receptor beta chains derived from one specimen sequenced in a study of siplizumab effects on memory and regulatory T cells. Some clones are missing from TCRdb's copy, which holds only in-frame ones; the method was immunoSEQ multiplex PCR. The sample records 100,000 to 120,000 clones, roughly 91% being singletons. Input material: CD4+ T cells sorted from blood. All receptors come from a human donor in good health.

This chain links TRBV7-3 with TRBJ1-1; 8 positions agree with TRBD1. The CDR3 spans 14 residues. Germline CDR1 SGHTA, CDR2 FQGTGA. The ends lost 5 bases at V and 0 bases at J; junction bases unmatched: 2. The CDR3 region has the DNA TGTGCCAGCAGCGTGGACAGGGTGAACACTGAAGCTTTCTTT. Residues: CASSVDRVNTEAFF.

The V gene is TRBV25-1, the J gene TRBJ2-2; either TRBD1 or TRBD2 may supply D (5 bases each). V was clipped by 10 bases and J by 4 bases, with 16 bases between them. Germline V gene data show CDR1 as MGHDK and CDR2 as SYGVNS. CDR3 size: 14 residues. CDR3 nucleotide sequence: TGTGCCACAATGAGGGGCTCTGTCACCGGGGAGCTGTTTTTT. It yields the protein CATMRGSVTGELFF.

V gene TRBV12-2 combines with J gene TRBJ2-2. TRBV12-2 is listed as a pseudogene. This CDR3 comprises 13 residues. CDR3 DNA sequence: TGTGCAAGTCGCTGGGGACGGACCGGGGAGCTGTTTTTT. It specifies CASRWGRTGELFF.

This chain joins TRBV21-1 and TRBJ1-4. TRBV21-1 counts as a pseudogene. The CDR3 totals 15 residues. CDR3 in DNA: TGTGCCAGCAGCAAAGGCGCGGGAATGAATGAAAAACTGTTTTTT. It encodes CASSKGAGMNEKLFF.